This T cell receptor beta chain was profiled in a study of untreated major depressive disorder. V was shortened by 7 bases and J by 1 base, with 15 bases between the two germline ends. The CDR3 totals 15 residues. Looked up from germline, CDR1 is SGHRS and CDR2 is YFSETQ. Study outcomes and limitations: TRBV05-01 (Vbeta 5.1) usage was higher in CD4+ T cells of depressed patients than controls.

Produced via immunoSEQ multiplex PCR; TCRdb's table is partial and in-frame only. The sample consists of 10,000 to 15,000 clones, under 95% of them appearing once. Concerning this clone itself: Its antigen is still unknown.

The sequence was collected from a woman in her 30s with major depressive disorder. The sequencing input was CD4+ T cells from PBMCs. The rearrangement uses TRBV5-1 and TRBJ2-4; D might be TRBD1 or TRBD2, each matching 5 bases. The CDR3 DNA follows: TGCGCCAGCGCCTCTTCGGGGACGGCCAAAAACATTCAGTACTTC. Translating it yields CASASSGTAKNIQYF.